These T cell receptor beta chains were read from a single sample in a study of glioma-infiltrating T cells after dendritic cell vaccination. Method: immunoSEQ multiplex PCR; TCRdb's copy keeps in-frame clones and lacks some. The sample shows approximately 90,000 clones, more than 75% of them seen only once. The sequences come from blood, collected before dendritic cell vaccination. The receptors were gathered from a human donor with glioblastoma. Each CDR3 is given with its conserved first and last residue. D genes are given only for firm matches. Clone size is not always given. Where it is, it says once, few, many or a class for expanded clones.

clone size	J gene	D gene	V gene	CDR3 DNA	CDR3 protein
.	TRBJ2-3	.	TRBV7-3	TGTGCCAGCAGCGGGGGGGGCTCAGCAGATACGCAGTATTTT	CASSGGGSADTQYF
once	TRBJ2-1	TRBD2	TRBV18	TGTGCCAGCTCCCGGGCCAGCGGGAGAGTGGAAAATGAGCAGTTCTTC	CASSRASGRVENEQFF
.	TRBJ2-1	.	TRBV14	TGTGCCAGCAGCCAAGATCTTGCAGGAGAGCAGTTCTTC	CASSQDLAGEQFF
.	TRBJ1-3	TRBD1	TRBV25-1	TGTGCCAGCAGTGATGCAGGGGGAGCTGGAAACACCATATATTTT	CASSDAGGAGNTIYF
.	TRBJ2-7	TRBD1	TRBV5-4	TGTGCCAGCAGCTTGGCAGGGGGCTCATACGAGCAGTACTTC	CASSLAGGSYEQYF
.	TRBJ2-1	TRBD2	TRBV5-6	TGTGCCAGCAGCCGGAGGACTAGCGGGGTGAGCTCCTACAATGAGCAGTTCTTC	CASSRRTSGVSSYNEQFF
.	TRBJ2-5	.	TRBV7-9	TGTGCCAGCAGCTTAGCGGTACAGGGACAAGAGACCCAGTACTTC	CASSLAVQGQETQYF
.	TRBJ2-3	TRBD2	TRBV7-2	TGTGCCAGCAGCTTAGTGTATGGCGGGAGAATGTATACGCAGTATTTT	CASSLVYGGRMYTQYF
.	TRBJ1-4	.	TRBV28	TGTGCCAGCAGTTTTGCGCTGGGCAGGAACGAAAAACTGTTTTTT	CASSFALGRNEKLFF
.	TRBJ2-2	.	TRBV7-6	TGTGCCAGCAGCCCCTATCCCGGACAGAACACCGGGGAGCTGTTTTTT	CASSPYPGQNTGELFF
few	TRBJ1-1	.	TRBV10-3	TGTGCCATCAGTACCAGGGTGGACACTGAAGCTTTCTTT	CAISTRVDTEAFF
.	TRBJ1-2	.	TRBV30	TGTGCCTGGAGTGTAGGGGCCGGCTACACCTTC	CAWSVGAGYTF
.	TRBJ1-2	.	TRBV21-1	TGTGCCAGCAGCGATCAACCAGGGAAACCTAACTATGGCTACACCTTC	CASSDQPGKPNYGYTF
.	TRBJ1-5	TRBD1	TRBV19	TGTGCCAGTCACAGGGGGCAGGCCGGTTATAGCAATCAGCCCCAGCATTTT	CASHRGQAGYSNQPQHF
once	TRBJ2-7	TRBD1	TRBV7-7	TGTGCTAGCAGCCCCTCACTGGGACAGGGGGCCTACGAGCAGTACTTC	CASSPSLGQGAYEQYF
few	TRBJ2-3	TRBD2	TRBV2	TGTGCCAGCAGTGAATGGGGGGGTAGCACAGATACGCAGTATTTT	CASSEWGGSTDTQYF
.	TRBJ2-1	.	TRBV19	TGTGCCAGTAGCCCCGACACCAACTCCTACAATGAGCAGTTCTTC	CASSPDTNSYNEQFF
few	TRBJ2-7	TRBD2	TRBV7-8	TGTGCCAGCAGCGTCGGGGGGGCCGTGACCGCCGAGCAGTACTTC	CASSVGGAVTAEQYF
once	TRBJ2-3	.	TRBV5-1	TGCGCCAGCAAACTGGAGGGGGGGAGGGCAGATACGCAGTATTTT	CASKLEGGRADTQYF
many	TRBJ2-7	.	TRBV6-4	TGTGCCAGCGTGGGGGCTCGCGAGCAGTACTTC	CASVGAREQYF
.	TRBJ2-7	.	TRBV11-3	TGTGCCAGCAGCTCGCGACTCCCCTCCCCCTACGAGCAGTACTTC	CASSSRLPSPYEQYF
few	TRBJ2-7	TRBD2	TRBV7-9	TGTGCCAGCAGCTCCGCCCTGCGTAGCGGGGCCACCTACGAGCAGTACTTC	CASSSALRSGATYEQYF
once	TRBJ2-3	.	TRBV18	TGTGCCAGCTCACCCCAAGAGTGGTCAGATACGCAGTATTTT	CASSPQEWSDTQYF
few	TRBJ2-3	.	TRBV7-9	TGTGCCAGCAGCCCCATCCCAGCGGCTAGCACAGATACGCAGTATTTT	CASSPIPAASTDTQYF
.	TRBJ2-3	.	TRBV11-2	TGTGCCAGCAGCCCCGGGACTTACCAAAAGCAGTATTTT	CASSPGTYQKQYF
once	TRBJ2-7	.	TRBV7-9	TGTGCCAGCAGCTTCGTAGGCGGGACAGTTTCCTACGAGCAGTACTTC	CASSFVGGTVSYEQYF
.	TRBJ1-1	.	TRBV27	TGTGCCAGCAGTTTAAGGGGGAAGGGAACTGAAGCTTTCTTT	CASSLRGKGTEAFF
once	TRBJ1-2	TRBD1	TRBV19	TGTGCCAGTATTTCGACAGGGAATTATTGGTTTGGCTACACCTTC	CASISTGNYWFGYTF
.	TRBJ2-7	.	TRBV19	TGTGCCAGTAGGCGAAACAGTTTTGGAACCGAGCAGTACTTC	CASRRNSFGTEQYF
.	TRBJ1-2	TRBD1	TRBV6-5	TGTGCCAGCCTCGACAGGGCAAACTATGGCTACACCTTC	CASLDRANYGYTF
.	TRBJ2-5	.	TRBV10-3	TGTGCCATCAGTGGCGGGACGCCCGCCCGAGAGCAGTACTTC	CAISGGTPAREQYF
.	TRBJ2-2	.	TRBV13	TGTGCCAGCAGCATAGAGCAGGGCTCTGGGGAGCTGTTTTTT	CASSIEQGSGELFF
.	TRBJ2-2	.	TRBV5-3	TGTGCCAGAAGCTTGAGGAGCACCGGGGAGCTGTTTTTT	CARSLRSTGELFF
.	TRBJ2-1	TRBD1	TRBV6-1	TGTGCCAGCAGTTTTACAGGGGCCCCAAATGAGCAGTTCTTC	CASSFTGAPNEQFF
once	TRBJ2-2	TRBD2	TRBV5-1	TGCGCCAGCAGCTTGGGGGAGGGCACCGGGGAGCTGTTTTTT	CASSLGEGTGELFF
.	TRBJ1-2	TRBD1	TRBV30	TGTGCCTGGATCCGGGACAGATATTATGGCTACACCTTC	CAWIRDRYYGYTF
.	TRBJ1-2	.	TRBV11-2	TGTGCCAGCAGCTTGACGGACTCGCCAGGCTATGGCTACACCTTC	CASSLTDSPGYGYTF
.	TRBJ2-1	TRBD2	TRBV4-2	TGTGCCAGCAGCCTCTCTCAACTAGCGGGGTCATACAATGAGCAGTTCTTC	CASSLSQLAGSYNEQFF
.	TRBJ2-7	TRBD1	TRBV6-1	TGTGCCAGCAGAGCGACAGGGGCTAAGGAGTACTTC	CASRATGAKEYF
.	TRBJ1-1	TRBD1	TRBV19	TGTGCCAGTAGTAGGCGAGGACAGGGCCATGAAGCTTTCTTT	CASSRRGQGHEAFF
.	TRBJ1-2	TRBD1	TRBV6-5	TGTGCCAGCAGTTCCTACAGGGGAGCCTATGGCTACACCTTC	CASSSYRGAYGYTF
once	TRBJ2-7	TRBD2	TRBV27	TGTGCCAGCAGTTCAGCGGGGCCCAGTTACGAGCAGTACTTC	CASSSAGPSYEQYF
.	TRBJ1-3	.	TRBV7-2	TGTGCCAGCAGCGGTGGGGCAGGGTACCCTGGAAACACCATATATTTT	CASSGGAGYPGNTIYF
.	TRBJ2-2	TRBD2	TRBV5-4	TGTGCCAGCAGCTTGGAGGTAGCGGGAGGCACCGGGGAGCTGTTTTTT	CASSLEVAGGTGELFF
.	TRBJ1-2	.	TRBV9	TGTGCCAGCAGCGTAGAAGGGAGAGGCTACACCTTC	CASSVEGRGYTF
.	TRBJ2-3	TRBD1	TRBV5-1	TGCGCCAGCAGCTTGGTGTGGACAGGGGCAAGCACAGATACGCAGTATTTT	CASSLVWTGASTDTQYF
.	TRBJ1-2	.	TRBV7-2	TGTGCCAGCAGCGCGGAGGGCAGAGGGAGGTATGGCTACACCTTC	CASSAEGRGRYGYTF
.	TRBJ1-2	.	TRBV19	TGTGCCAGCGGGACTTATCAGGGCTCCGAAACCTTC	CASGTYQGSETF
.	TRBJ2-1	TRBD2	TRBV10-1	TGCGCCAGCAGTGAGTCGGGACTAGCGGGAGCCGGGGGCAATGAGCAGTTCTTC	CASSESGLAGAGGNEQFF
.	TRBJ2-3	TRBD2	TRBV18	TGTGCCAGCTCACATTCCGGGACTAGCGGGGGAACCACAGATACGCAGTATTTT	CASSHSGTSGGTTDTQYF
.	TRBJ1-6	TRBD1	TRBV7-9	TGTGCCAGCAGCTCACACGACGGACAGGGGATTCGATCACCCCTCCACTTT	CASSSHDGQGIRSPLHF
.	TRBJ1-5	.	TRBV19	TGTGCCAGTACCGAGACAGGTCGGGGTAATCAGCCCCAGCATTTT	CASTETGRGNQPQHF
.	TRBJ2-1	TRBD2	TRBV5-1	TGCGCCAGCAGCGACGGGGGGACTAACTACAATGAGCAGTTCTTC	CASSDGGTNYNEQFF
.	TRBJ2-7	TRBD1	TRBV5-4	TGTGCCAGCACAGCAGGGGGTGCGAGCTCCTACGAGCAGTACTTC	CASTAGGASSYEQYF
few	TRBJ2-7	.	TRBV29-1	TGCAGCGCCCGAGCGACCTACGAGCAGTACTTC	CSARATYEQYF
few	TRBJ1-2	.	TRBV5-4	TGTGCCAGCAGCCAGACAGATTACGGCTATGGCTACACCTTC	CASSQTDYGYGYTF